The rows below give T cell receptor beta chains drawn from one sample of a study of blood T cell repertoires in COVID-19. Here immunoSEQ multiplex PCR was the method, and the copy in TCRdb shows in-frame clones only, minus some. Here the sample spans 150,000 to 200,000 clones, roughly 80% being singletons. Sequenced input: peripheral blood. These receptors all come from a woman between 65 and 79 years old with COVID-19, enrolled during active disease. Each CDR3 is given with its conserved first and last residue. A D gene is named only where the DNA matches it firmly. Where a row states a size, it is once, few, many or the class of an expanded clone; other rows omit it.

v_gene	abundance	j_gene	d_gene	CDR3nt	CDR3aa
TRBV14	few	TRBJ2-2	NA	TGTGCCAGCAGCCAAGAGAGGACCGGGGAGCTGTTTTTT	CASSQERTGELFF
TRBV28	once	TRBJ1-5	NA	TGTGCCAGCAGTTTGGGCTGGGCCCAGCATTTT	CASSLGWAQHF
TRBV2	NA	TRBJ1-1	NA	TGTGCCAGCAGGCCTCAGTCGGGATTGGAAGCTTTCTTT	CASRPQSGLEAFF
TRBV5-4	NA	TRBJ2-3	TRBD1	TGTGCCAGCAGCCCTAGACAGGGTAGCACAGATACGCAGTATTTT	CASSPRQGSTDTQYF
TRBV11-2	NA	TRBJ1-1	NA	TGTGCCAGCAGCTTACGCACCGGGACAGAAGCTTTCTTT	CASSLRTGTEAFF
TRBV18	NA	TRBJ2-3	NA	TGTGCCAGCTCACCACCTAGTGCCCCAGATACGCAGTATTTT	CASSPPSAPDTQYF
TRBV28	NA	TRBJ2-2	TRBD1	TGTGCCAGCAGAGAAGGGGACAGGACAACCGGGGAGCTGTTTTTT	CASREGDRTTGELFF
TRBV30	NA	TRBJ1-2	NA	TGTGCCTGGAGATTAGGGGGATATGGCTACACCTTC	CAWRLGGYGYTF
TRBV3-1/TRBV3-2	NA	TRBJ1-3	NA	TGTGCCAGCAGCCAATTCACTGGAAACACCATATATTTT	CASSQFTGNTIYF
TRBV7-2	NA	TRBJ1-5	TRBD1	TGTGCCAGCAGCTGGACAGGAGGGGGGAATAGCAATCAGCCCCAGCATTTT	CASSWTGGGNSNQPQHF
TRBV6-6	NA	TRBJ1-6	NA	TGTGCCAGCAGTTACCCATCCCGCGGGGGTAATTCACCCCTCCACTTT	CASSYPSRGGNSPLHF
TRBV29-1	NA	TRBJ2-5	NA	TGCAGCGTCGAATTCGGACGGGGATCGACCCAGTACTTC	CSVEFGRGSTQYF
TRBV7-6	NA	TRBJ1-6	NA	TGTGCCAGCAGCTTAGGGGGCCTACATAATTCACCCCTCCACTTT	CASSLGGLHNSPLHF
TRBV28	NA	TRBJ2-1	NA	TGTGCCAGCATGGGAGGAGGCTACAATGAGCAGTTCTTC	CASMGGGYNEQFF
TRBV6-5	NA	TRBJ2-7	NA	TGTGCCAGCAGGCCAAGGGGCGCAAGCCTGGAGCAGTACTTC	CASRPRGASLEQYF
TRBV9	NA	TRBJ2-2	NA	TGTGCCAGCAGCGTAAGTGAGTTTGGGGAGCTGTTTTTT	CASSVSEFGELFF
TRBV3-1/TRBV3-2	NA	TRBJ2-3	NA	TGTGCCAGCAGCCACCTCACGGGGTATACGCAGTATTTT	CASSHLTGYTQYF
TRBV30	NA	TRBJ1-1	TRBD1	TGTGCCTGGCACGACAGGGCGAACACTGAAGCTTTCTTT	CAWHDRANTEAFF
TRBV25-1	NA	TRBJ1-3	NA	TGTGCCGCCCGGCGAGGCTGGGCTGGAAACACCATATATTTT	CAARRGWAGNTIYF
TRBV7-2	NA	TRBJ2-5	TRBD2	TGTGCCAGCAGCTCGCTAGCGGGGGGGGCGCCGATGGAGACCCAGTACTTC	CASSSLAGGAPMETQYF
TRBV4-2	NA	TRBJ1-4	NA	TGTGCCAGCAGCCCTACTGCTCTGGGAGGGGCGACTGAAAAACTGTTTTTT	CASSPTALGGATEKLFF
TRBV18	NA	TRBJ1-2	NA	TGTGCCAGCTCACCACTATTACTACAGGGTCAAAATGGCTACACCTTC	CASSPLLLQGQNGYTF
TRBV28	NA	TRBJ2-4	TRBD1	TGTGCCAGCAGGGACAGGGACAAAAACATTCAGTACTTC	CASRDRDKNIQYF
TRBV15	once	TRBJ2-5	TRBD1	TGTGCCACCAGCCTTCGGACAGGGAGTGAGACCCAGTACTTC	CATSLRTGSETQYF
TRBV7-9	NA	TRBJ2-7	TRBD2	TGTGCCAGCAGCTACCGGACTAGCGGGGGTGGTGAGACCTACGAGCAGTACTTC	CASSYRTSGGGETYEQYF
TRBV6-6	once	TRBJ1-2	TRBD1	TGTGCCAGCAGTTACTCGACAGGGGCGTTGGGAGGCTACACCTTC	CASSYSTGALGGYTF
TRBV30	NA	TRBJ1-3	TRBD1	TGTGCCTGGGGGGGGACAGGAGGACCTGGAAACACCATATATTTT	CAWGGTGGPGNTIYF
TRBV7-7	NA	TRBJ2-2	TRBD1	TGTGCCAGCAGCACGCCTCAGGGGGCTGGCACCGGGGAGCTGTTTTTT	CASSTPQGAGTGELFF
TRBV7-8	NA	TRBJ2-7	TRBD2	TGTGCCAGCAGCTTAGGGGCTAGCGGAAATCTCTACGAGCAGTACTTC	CASSLGASGNLYEQYF
TRBV30	NA	TRBJ1-3	TRBD1	TGTGCCTGGATAACGCAGGGGGCTAACACCATATATTTT	CAWITQGANTIYF
TRBV5-1	NA	TRBJ2-2	NA	TGCGCCAGCAGCATCTCTTACAGCACCGGGGAGCTGTTTTTT	CASSISYSTGELFF
TRBV7-8	NA	TRBJ1-6	NA	TGTGCCAGCAGCTTACGGGATAATTCACCCCTCCACTTT	CASSLRDNSPLHF
TRBV28	NA	TRBJ2-5	TRBD2	TGTGCCAGCAGCGCGCCGGGCCTAGCGGTGACCCAGTACTTC	CASSAPGLAVTQYF
TRBV28	few	TRBJ1-1	NA	TGTGCCAGCAAGGAGGGAGTCACTGAAGCTTTCTTT	CASKEGVTEAFF
TRBV6-6	NA	TRBJ1-6	NA	TGTGCCAGCAGTTCGGACACAAATAATTCACCCCTCCACTTT	CASSSDTNNSPLHF
TRBV12-5	NA	TRBJ2-7	TRBD1	TGTGCTAGTGCTCCGGACAGGTCCTCCTACGAGCAGTACTTC	CASAPDRSSYEQYF
TRBV19	large	TRBJ1-1	TRBD1	TGTGCCAGTAGTGCCCCCGGGACAGGGGTTAATGCTGAAGCTTTCTTT	CASSAPGTGVNAEAFF